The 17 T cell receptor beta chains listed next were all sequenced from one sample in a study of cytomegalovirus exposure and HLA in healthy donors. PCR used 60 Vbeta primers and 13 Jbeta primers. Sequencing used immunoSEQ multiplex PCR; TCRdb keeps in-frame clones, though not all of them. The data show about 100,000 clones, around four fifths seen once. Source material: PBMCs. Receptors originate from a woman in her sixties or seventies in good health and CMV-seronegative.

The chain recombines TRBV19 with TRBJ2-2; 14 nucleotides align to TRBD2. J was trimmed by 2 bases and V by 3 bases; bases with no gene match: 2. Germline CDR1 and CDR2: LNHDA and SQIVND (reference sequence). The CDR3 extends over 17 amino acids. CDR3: CASSMTSGRANTGELFF. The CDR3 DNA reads TGTGCCAGTAGTATGACTAGCGGGAGGGCAAACACCGGGGAGCTGTTTTTT.

The CDR3 sequence: CASRNRGSYNSPLHF. The CDR3 DNA sequence: TGTGCCAGCAGGAACAGGGGATCCTATAATTCACCCCTCCACTTT. The gene calls are TRBV6-5 and TRBJ1-6; 7 nucleotides agree with TRBD1. CDR1 is MNHEY and CDR2 is SVGAGI in the germline V gene. The V gene end was trimmed by 6 bases and the J gene end by 1 base; junction bases not matched to a gene: 3. This CDR3 contains 15 residues.

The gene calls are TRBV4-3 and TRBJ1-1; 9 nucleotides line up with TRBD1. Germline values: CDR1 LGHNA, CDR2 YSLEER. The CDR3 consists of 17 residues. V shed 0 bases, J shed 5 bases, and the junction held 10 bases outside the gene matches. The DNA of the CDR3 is TGCGCCAGCAGCCAAGACAGGCCTACAGGGGGCGCGACTGAAGCTTTCTTT. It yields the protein CASSQDRPTGGATEAFF.

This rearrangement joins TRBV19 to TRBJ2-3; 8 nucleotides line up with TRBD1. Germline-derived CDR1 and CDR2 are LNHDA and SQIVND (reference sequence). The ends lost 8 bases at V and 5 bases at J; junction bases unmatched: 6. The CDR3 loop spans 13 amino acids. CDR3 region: CASEDRVLDTQYF. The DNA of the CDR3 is TGTGCCAGTGAGGACAGGGTGCTAGATACGCAGTATTTT.

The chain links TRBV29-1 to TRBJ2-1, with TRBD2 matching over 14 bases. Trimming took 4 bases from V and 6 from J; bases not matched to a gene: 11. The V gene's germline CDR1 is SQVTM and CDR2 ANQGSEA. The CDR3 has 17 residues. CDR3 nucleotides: TGCAGCGTTGCGACTAGCGGGGGGGGCCCACGGTCCAATGAGCAGTTCTTC. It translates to CSVATSGGGPRSNEQFF.

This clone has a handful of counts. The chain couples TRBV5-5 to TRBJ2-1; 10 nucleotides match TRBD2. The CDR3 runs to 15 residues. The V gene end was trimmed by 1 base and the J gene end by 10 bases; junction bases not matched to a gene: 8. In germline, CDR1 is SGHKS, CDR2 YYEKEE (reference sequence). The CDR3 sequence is CASSLRLAGVDEQFF. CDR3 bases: TGTGCCAGCAGCTTGAGGCTAGCGGGAGTGGACGAGCAGTTCTTC.

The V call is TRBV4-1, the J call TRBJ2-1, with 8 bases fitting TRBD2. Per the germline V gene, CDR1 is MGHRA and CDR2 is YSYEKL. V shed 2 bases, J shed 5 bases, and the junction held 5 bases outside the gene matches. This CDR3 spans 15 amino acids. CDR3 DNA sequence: TGCGCCAGCAGCCAAAGGGGACTAGGCAACAATGAGCAGTTCTTC. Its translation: CASSQRGLGNNEQFF.

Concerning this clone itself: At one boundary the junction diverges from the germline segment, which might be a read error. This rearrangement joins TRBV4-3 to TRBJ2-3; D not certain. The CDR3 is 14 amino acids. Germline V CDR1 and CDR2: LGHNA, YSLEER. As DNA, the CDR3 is TGCGCCAGCAGTCAAGACGTGAGGACAGATACGCAGTATTTT. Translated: CASSQDVRTDTQYF.

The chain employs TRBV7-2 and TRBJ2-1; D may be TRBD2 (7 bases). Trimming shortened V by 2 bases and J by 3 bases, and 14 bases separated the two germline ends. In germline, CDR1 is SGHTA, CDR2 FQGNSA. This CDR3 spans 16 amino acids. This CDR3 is CASSLLAGAGYNEQFF. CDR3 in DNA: TGTGCCAGCAGCTTACTTGCGGGGGCGGGCTACAATGAGCAGTTCTTC.

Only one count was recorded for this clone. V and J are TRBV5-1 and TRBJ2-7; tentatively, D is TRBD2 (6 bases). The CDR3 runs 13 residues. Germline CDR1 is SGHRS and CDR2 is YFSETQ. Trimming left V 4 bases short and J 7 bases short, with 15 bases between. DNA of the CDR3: TGCGCCAGCAGCCAGGGACTGTACGGAGAGCAGTACTTC. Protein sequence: CASSQGLYGEQYF.

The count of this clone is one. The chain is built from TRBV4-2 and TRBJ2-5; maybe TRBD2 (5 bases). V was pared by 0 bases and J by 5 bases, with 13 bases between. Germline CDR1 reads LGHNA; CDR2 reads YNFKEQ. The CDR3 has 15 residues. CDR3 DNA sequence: TGTGCCAGCAGCCAAGATGAGGGCGGTGGGGAGACCCAGTACTTC. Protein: CASSQDEGGGETQYF.

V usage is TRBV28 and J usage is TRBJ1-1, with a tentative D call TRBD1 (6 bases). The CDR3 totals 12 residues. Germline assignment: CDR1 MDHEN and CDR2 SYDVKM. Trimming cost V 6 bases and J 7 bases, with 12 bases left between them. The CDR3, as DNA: TGTGCCAGCAGGGGGACAAACGATGAAGCTTTCTTT. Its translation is CASRGTNDEAFF.

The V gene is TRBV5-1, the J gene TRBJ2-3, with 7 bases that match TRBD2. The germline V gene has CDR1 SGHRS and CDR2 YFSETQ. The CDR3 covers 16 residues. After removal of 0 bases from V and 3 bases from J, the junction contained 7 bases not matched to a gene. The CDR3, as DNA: TGCGCCAGCAGCTTGGGTTCTGGCGGGAGAACAGATACGCAGTATTTT. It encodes CASSLGSGGRTDTQYF.

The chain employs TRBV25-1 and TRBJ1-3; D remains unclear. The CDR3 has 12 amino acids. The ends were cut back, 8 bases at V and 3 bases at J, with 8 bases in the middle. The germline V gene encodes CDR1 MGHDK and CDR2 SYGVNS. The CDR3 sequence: CASSRDGNTIYF. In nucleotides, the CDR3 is TGTGCCAGCTCTCGAGATGGAAACACCATATATTTT. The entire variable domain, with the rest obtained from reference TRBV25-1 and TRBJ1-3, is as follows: EADIYQTPRYLVIGTGKKITLECSQTMGHDKMYWYQQDPGMELHLIHYSYGVNSTEKGDLSSESTVSRIRTEHFPLTLESARPSHTSQYLCASSRDGNTIYFGEGSWLTVV.

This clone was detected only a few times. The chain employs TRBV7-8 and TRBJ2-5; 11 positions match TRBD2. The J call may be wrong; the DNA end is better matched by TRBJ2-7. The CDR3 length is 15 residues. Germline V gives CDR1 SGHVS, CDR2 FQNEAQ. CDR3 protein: CASSFKTSGSYEQYF. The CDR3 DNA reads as TGTGCCAGCAGCTTTAAAACTAGCGGGAGTTACGAGCAGTACTTC.

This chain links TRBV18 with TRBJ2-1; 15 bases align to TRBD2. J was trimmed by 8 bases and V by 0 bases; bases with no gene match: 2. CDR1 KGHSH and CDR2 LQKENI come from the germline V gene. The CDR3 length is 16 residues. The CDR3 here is CASSPPGLAGGHEQFF. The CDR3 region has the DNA TGTGCCAGCTCACCACCTGGACTAGCGGGAGGGCATGAGCAGTTCTTC.

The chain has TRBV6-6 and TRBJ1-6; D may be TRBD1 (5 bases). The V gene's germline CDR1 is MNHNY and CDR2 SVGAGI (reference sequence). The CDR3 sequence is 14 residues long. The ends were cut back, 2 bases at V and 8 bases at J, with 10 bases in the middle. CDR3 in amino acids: CASSYGGIDSPLHF. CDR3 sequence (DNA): TGTGCCAGCAGTTACGGGGGGATCGATTCACCCCTCCACTTT.